This T cell receptor beta chain was identified in a study of T cells expressing NK-cell markers. cDNA encoding TCR beta was synthesized via 5'RACE template switching incorporating UMIs. TCRdb reanalyzed the 5' RACE reads, giving one entry per CDR3 protein sequence and no DNA. The table lists some 190,000 distinct CDR3 sequences. The CDR3 has 13 amino acids. Germline V gene sequence: CDR1 SGHRS, CDR2 YFSETQ. Concerning this clonotype: Its antigen is still unknown.

Study-wide findings and caveats: In several donors, these clonotypes also led the CD3+CD56-NKG2C+ fraction. The study did not resolve the HCMV specificity of expanded NKG2C+ T cell clones. Of the CD8+ T cell pool in more than 5 donors, about 1.0-7.5% was accounted for by dominant NKG2C+ clonotypes.

The sequencing sample was made of blood T cells: a sorted CD56 or NKG2C T cell subset, CD4+ or CD8+ T cells, or bulk PBMC T cells (not recorded which). This chain joins TRBV5-1 and TRBJ2-7; there is no DNA to check the TCRdb D call of TRBD1. The source of this sequence is a man between 18 and 69 years old in good health. CDR3 residues: CASLAPNTYEQYF.